This T cell receptor beta chain was recorded in a study of T cells of healthy individuals. This clonotype was counted between two and nine times. The CDR3 spans 15 residues. Germline loops: CDR1 SGDLS, CDR2 YYNGEE. The V end was cut by 4 bases, the J end by 4 bases, with 15 bases between. TCRdb re-derived calls from the 5' RACE reads in MiXCR, one entry per CDR3 protein. The table records some 100,000 distinct CDR3 sequences, approximately 15% of them present only once. This chain connects TRBV9 to TRBJ2-1, with D perhaps being TRBD1 or TRBD2 (5 bases each). The clonotype comes from a human donor in good health. CDR3 amino acids: CASSPGAAPYNEQFF. In DNA form, the CDR3 reads TGTGCCAGCAGCCCCGGGGCAGCGCCATACAATGAGCAGTTCTTC.